Described below is a single TCR beta chain sequence and its context. This clonotype appeared a few times. Which antigen it targets is not known. No base quality values were provided; no much bigger clone lies one nucleotide off. Reading from cysteine to phenylalanine, the CDR3 counts 13 amino acids. Only the CDR3 DNA is retained, 39 bases long and in frame from the first base. Trimming at the junction amounts to 2 bases on V and 5 bases on J, and the germline ends lie 9 bases apart. CDR1 and CDR2 are read off the germline V gene as MNHEY and SVGEGT. These data are taken from a study of T cell repertoires in cytomegalovirus infection (dated by TCRdb to about 2019). As for the study more broadly: The HLA type of each donor mattered for the analysis, because public TCR beta signatures pointed to carriage of CMV infection along with the matching HLA type.

Study-wide findings and limitations: Carriers of CMV infection plus the relevant HLA type were discriminated by the cumulative frequency of public TCR beta family members in the study cohort and in an independent roughly 350-donor cohort. The ex vivo response was dominated by HLA-C-restricted CMV-specific TCR beta clonotypes, which also provided the single most frequent clonotype in two of eight donors.

The sequencer was an Illumina HiSeq 1500. Using fastp trimming at Q25 and MiXCR clonotype assembly, TCRdb reanalyzed the public sequencing data and kept in-frame beta chains. For every CDR3 protein sequence, its rows merge into one entry that carries the most common genes and DNA. This sample comprises 740,000 or so distinct CDR3 sequences, roughly 35% of them detected only once. Roughly 2.8% of the sample is taken by the ten largest. Recombination connected TRBV6-2 or TRBV6-3 to TRBJ1-1; the D gene is unclear. Source material: PBMCs. This TCR was recovered from a human donor in good health (CMV status not recorded). Some clones in this sample may be carry-over from other donors' samples. The DNA sequence is given as TGTGCCAGCAGTTACGAGGTAGGGACTGAAGCTTTCTTT. Translated, it reads CASSYEVGTEAFF.